This TCR beta chain came from a study of graft-versus-host responses after intestinal transplantation (dated by TCRdb to about 2021). With regard to the full study: The transplants that recipients received were multivisceral, liver-intestinal, or isolated intestinal. To identify alloreactive clones, pre-transplant mixed lymphocyte reaction products were sequenced and then compared with unstimulated pre-transplant donor and recipient T cells. Samples from three later patients were sequenced in-house on an Illumina MiSeq with MiXCR processing rather than by the commercial service. Every recipient was given anti-thymocyte globulin induction, followed by about three years of maintenance tacrolimus and steroids. A cohort of 24 intestinal transplant recipients, including one retransplant, was enrolled, and a few patients lacking pretransplant specimens were excluded. A peak of at least 4% donor T cells among recipient peripheral blood mononuclear cells was the definition used for donor T cell macrochimerism. After intestinal transplantation, graft-versus-host and host-versus-graft alloreactive T cell clones in the graft, circulation and bone marrow were tracked using bulk TCR-beta CDR3 sequencing.

This clone was recorded only once. It has no known antigen specificity. There are no base qualities to consult, and no much larger clone falls within one base. Based on the germline V gene, the CDR1 and CDR2 sequences are SGDLS and YYNGEE. V trim: 1 base; J trim: 6 bases; unmatched bases: 3. The cysteine opens and the phenylalanine closes a CDR3 of 15 amino acids. Here the CDR3 DNA is all that survives: 45 bases in frame from base 1. In the first month after transplant, blood samples were collected up to 4 times, and after that at least monthly when available. The library was obtained by the immunoSEQ multiplex PCR assay. Adaptive Biotechnologies carried out high-throughput TCR-beta CDR3 sequencing of genomic DNA for most patients. As for the original processing: TCR sequencing data for roughly 18 patients were retrieved from Adaptive's ImmunoSEQ software; three other patients were processed with MiXCR and VDJtools. Because the origin of CDR3 nucleotide sequences shared between donor and recipient could not be assigned, those sequences were removed. At least 2-fold expansion over unstimulated cells and a minimum CFSE-low frequency of 0.002% (template counts) or 0.001% (read counts) were required for clones to be classified as alloreactive. Clones detected in sequenced pre-transplant spleen, lymph node, or MLR CFSE-low populations of the donor or recipient were defined as mappable. Cumulative frequency of alloreactive clones was calculated as a percentage of all sequences weighted by copy number. The immuneACCESS repertoire file appears here via TCRdb, limited to in-frame rearrangements. These files lack a portion of the clones; in checked studies, under half of the deficit traces to unresolved V genes, and the cause of the others is not known. The V and J calls and clone size were taken over from that table, and D and trimming were inferred from the DNA. Counted in this sample were roughly 99,000 clones; about 83% of them appeared once. Over 1.3% of the sample rests with the top ten.

Overall results and qualifications from the work: Early after transplant, declines in HvG clones were associated with peak levels of circulating GvH clones. GvH clones were detected in recipient bone marrow, and some appeared earlier in ileal mucosa or blood, consistent with an intestinal mucosal origin. In the allografts of patients with donor T cell macrochimerism, GvH to HvG T cell clonal ratios were high. The conclusions were limited by the relatively low number and heterogeneity of the intestinal transplant patients.

Specimen: PBMCs, collected 255 days after intestinal transplant. In this chain, TRBV9 is recombined with TRBJ2-2, with 10 central nucleotides matching TRBD2. The TCR was taken from a human patient who received an intestinal transplant, so some T cells may come from the graft donor. The nucleotide sequence reads as follows: TGTGCCAGCAGCGTAAGCGGGAGGGGTCCCGGGGAGCTGTTTTTT. Translation gives CASSVSGRGPGELFF.